This is a list of T cell receptor beta chains from one sample in a study of cytomegalovirus exposure and HLA in healthy donors. The method was immunoSEQ multiplex PCR; TCRdb's version includes in-frame clones alone and lacks a portion of them. Among tens of thousands of clones, under 85% were seen once, and the ten largest hold roughly 3%. The sample taken for sequencing was PBMCs. The receptors here all came from a woman between 25 and 40 years old in good health and CMV-seronegative. The CDR3 runs from the conserved cysteine through the conserved F or W. A D gene is named only where the DNA matches it firmly.

NA TRBJ1-5 TRBV7-2 TGTGCCAGCAGCTTAATGACAAATAACAATCAGCCCCAGCATTTT CASSLMTNNNQPQHF
TRBD2 TRBJ2-1 TRBV27 TGTGCCAGCAGGCAGTCGACTAGCGGTTACAATGAGCAGTTCTTC CASRQSTSGYNEQFF
TRBD2 TRBJ2-5 TRBV4-3 TGCGCCAGCAGCCAGGGGACTAGCGGACAAGAGACCCAGTACTTC CASSQGTSGQETQYF
NA TRBJ1-6 TRBV30 TGTGCCTGGAGTTACGCGACAGCCAATTCACCCCTCCACTTT CAWSYATANSPLHF
NA TRBJ1-2 TRBV30 TGTGCCTGGAGCGCGGGGCAGGGCCATGGCTACACCTTC CAWSAGQGHGYTF
NA TRBJ1-2 TRBV7-9 TGTGCCAGCAGCCTAATCGGGGGGAACGGAGCTAACTACGGCTACACCTTC CASSLIGGNGANYGYTF
TRBD1 TRBJ1-6 TRBV9 TGTGCCAGCAGCGCGCAGGGGGATAATTCACCCCTCCACTTT CASSAQGDNSPLHF
TRBD1 TRBJ1-2 TRBV19 TGTGCCAGTAGTCAACAGGGGGTTGGACTCTATGGCTACACCTTC CASSQQGVGLYGYTF
NA TRBJ1-1 TRBV7-9 TGTTCCAGCAGCCTAGCAGGGGAAGCTAGGGGAACTGAAGCTTTCTTT CSSSLAGEARGTEAFF
NA TRBJ1-1 TRBV5-6 TGTGCCAGCAGTAATTACGGGGAGGGGCTGTGGGCTGAAGCTTTCTTT CASSNYGEGLWAEAFF
NA TRBJ1-4 TRBV5-6 TGTGCCAGCAGCTTACGACCTACAGGAAATGAAAAACTGTTTTTT CASSLRPTGNEKLFF
NA TRBJ1-1 TRBV5-4 TGTGCCAGCAGCTTGGGACAGGAAGCTTTCTTT CASSLGQEAFF
NA TRBJ1-2 TRBV5-1 TGCGCCAGCAGCTTGGTTGGGGGGACTAACTATGGCTACACCTTC CASSLVGGTNYGYTF
NA TRBJ1-1 TRBV29-1 TGCAGCGTGGGATGGTCGGGAGGAACTGAAGCTTTCTTT CSVGWSGGTEAFF
TRBD1 TRBJ2-7 TRBV5-8 TGTGCCAGCAGCTTGGACAGGGGCTACGAGCAGTACTTC CASSLDRGYEQYF
NA TRBJ2-7 TRBV2 TGTGCCAGCAGGGTACAGGGTCCCTACGAGCAGTACTTC CASRVQGPYEQYF
TRBD1 TRBJ2-7 TRBV11-1 TGTGCCAGCAGCTTTATAAGATGGACAGGGAATCACTACGAGCAGTACTTC CASSFIRWTGNHYEQYF